The sequence of this T cell receptor (beta chain) was determined in a study of cytomegalovirus exposure and HLA in healthy donors. The germline gives CDR1 SGHRS, CDR2 YFSETQ. With V trimmed by 2 bases and J by 5 bases, 6 bases remained unmatched. The CDR3 totals 14 residues. Data came from immunoSEQ multiplex PCR; TCRdb stores just in-frame clones and leaves some out. The table lists roughly 180,000 clones, about nine tenths of them singletons. Specimen: PBMCs. V gene TRBV5-1 combines with J gene TRBJ2-7; 8 nucleotides align to TRBD2. The source is a man aged 25 to 40 in good health and CMV-seropositive. The CDR3 DNA reads TGCGCCAGCAGCTTAGCAGCGGGAGTACACGAGCAGTACTTC. Its translation is CASSLAAGVHEQYF.